This T cell receptor (beta chain) was documented in a study of beta chain features in type 1 diabetes. Study-wide findings and caveats: TCRB repertoires of naive, central memory and Treg cells appeared more similar among patients than among healthy donors. Among type 1 diabetes patients, VDJ junctions had fewer insertions and more deletions. Across all four CD4+ subsets, people with type 1 diabetes showed modestly shorter TCRB CDR3s.

Sequencing targeted expressed TCRB transcripts, as all isolated RNA had been reverse transcribed. The average read count of naive, central memory and regulatory T cell samples was about 3.3 million. Produced via immunoSEQ multiplex PCR; TCRdb's table is partial and in-frame only. The sample records fewer than 400,000 clones, 6.5% to 10% being singletons. The CDR3 contains 13 residues. CDR1 and CDR2 from the germline V gene are MDHEN and SYDVKM. Trimming stripped 4 bases from V and 6 bases from J, with 12 bases between. About this clone itself: Its antigen is not known.

The J gene is TRBJ1-2, the V gene TRBV28; D uncertain. What was sequenced was central memory CD4+ T cells from blood. This receptor was taken from a woman under 30 in good health. The CDR3 spells CASSWVVGDGYTF. The CDR3 region has the DNA TGTGCCAGCAGTTGGGTGGTGGGAGATGGCTACACCTTC.